These 9 T cell receptor beta chains came from one sample sequenced in a study of T-cell memory formation after mild COVID-19. TCRdb ran MiXCR on the 5' RACE reads and lists one entry per CDR3 protein. The sample has around 300,000 distinct CDR3 sequences, about a sixth seen once. The sample consisted of PBMCs or a T cell subset sorted from them (not recorded which). These receptors originate from a man aged 18-30 years who had mild COVID-19 (a few samples of this study predate the infection). Cell type and time point are not known.

This clonotype has a handful of counts. This rearrangement joins TRBV4-3 to TRBJ1-6; no definite D call. Trimming cost V 0 bases and J 2 bases, with 8 bases left between them. The CDR3 covers 16 residues. Germline V gene sequence: CDR1 LGHNA, CDR2 YSLEER. The CDR3 is CASSQDMVPYNSPLHF. The DNA for the CDR3 is TGCGCCAGCAGCCAAGATATGGTCCCCTATAATTCACCCCTCCACTTT.

Ten or more counts support this clonotype. V usage is TRBV5-8 and J usage is TRBJ2-7; 7 bases map to TRBD1. This CDR3 comprises 15 residues. The junction had 8 bases not matched to a gene; V was cut back by 5 bases and J by 0 bases. CDR1 and CDR2 (germline): SGHTS, YDEGEE. DNA of the CDR3: TGTGCCAGCAGGGAATTCGGGACAGTCTCCTACGAGCAGTACTTC. It yields the protein CASREFGTVSYEQYF.

This clonotype was counted between two and nine times. The DNA of the CDR3 is TGTGCCAGCAGCTCGAGACTGGATGAGCAGTTCTTC. Translation gives CASSSRLDEQFF. J is TRBJ2-1 and V is TRBV7-2, with D unclear. The CDR3 length is 12 residues. Per germline, CDR1 SGHTA and CDR2 FQGNSA. V was pared by 4 bases and J by 8 bases, with 9 bases between.

In its sample, this clonotype was seen many times. The rearrangement links TRBV10-3 to TRBJ2-5; D possibly corresponds to TRBD2 (6 bases). CDR1 is ENHRY and CDR2 is SYGVKD in the germline V gene. Trimming took 3 bases from V and 4 from J, leaving 9 bases between them. The CDR3 covers 13 residues. In nucleotides, the CDR3 is TGTGCCATCAGTGACGGGACTCTAGAGACCCAGTACTTC. Translated, it gives CAISDGTLETQYF.

Only a few counts were recorded for this clonotype. This chain links TRBV18 with TRBJ2-7, with TRBD2 identical over 9 bases. Trimming removed 3 bases from V and 6 bases from J; junction bases left unmatched: 15. Germline lookup yields CDR1 KGHSH and CDR2 LQKENI. The CDR3 spans 17 residues. The DNA of the CDR3 is TGTGCCAGCTCACCCCTGGTAGTCAGCGGGGGGCAGGTCGAGCAGTACGTC. Translation gives CASSPLVVSGGQVEQYV.

The CDR3: CSLAGGDTDTQYF. CDR3 nucleotide sequence: TGCAGCTTAGCGGGGGGGGACACAGATACGCAGTATTTT. This rearrangement joins TRBV20-1 to TRBJ2-3; TRBD2 matches 11 bases. This CDR3 is built from 13 residues. Germline CDR1 is DFQATT and CDR2 is SNEGSKA (reference sequence).

This clonotype has only a few counts. V and J are TRBV5-1 and TRBJ2-3; D possibly corresponds to TRBD1 (5 bases). Germline CDR1 SGHRS, CDR2 YFSETQ. The CDR3 is 15 amino acids. V lost 0 bases and J 2 bases, leaving 10 bases between the germline ends. The CDR3: CASSLVDSYTDTQYF. The CDR3 DNA sequence: TGCGCCAGCAGCTTGGTAGACAGTTACACAGATACGCAGTATTTT.

The chain links TRBV9 to TRBJ2-6; D call uncertain. With 0 bases removed from V and 4 bases from J, the gap between germline ends came to 8 bases. There are 15 residues in the CDR3. Germline V gene lookup returns CDR1 SGDLS and CDR2 YYNGEE. The CDR3 bases are TGTGCCAGCAGCGTAGTAGGTATAGGGGCCAACGTCCTGACTTTC. Amino acids: CASSVVGIGANVLTF.

This clonotype was counted only a few times. The chain has TRBV10-3 and TRBJ2-1; either TRBD1 or TRBD2 may supply D (6 bases each). From germline, CDR1 is ENHRY and CDR2 SYGVKD. Trimming took off 8 bases at V and 4 bases at J, with 9 bases between the two ends. This CDR3 comprises 12 residues. This CDR3 is CAIGGRYNEQFF. The CDR3 DNA reads as TGTGCCATCGGGGGGCGTTACAATGAGCAGTTCTTC.